This T cell receptor beta chain was observed in a study of CD8+CD57+ T cells in acquired aplastic anemia. About the study: The sorted CD4+ and CD8+ cells yielded an average around 3.2 ug of DNA. Healthy donors averaged approximately 9.9 million reads for CD4+ cells.

Study-wide results and limits: There were twenty-nine CD8+ CDR3 sequences that occurred in both patients and controls. The CD8+ Simpson's diversity of patients and controls was not significantly different.

With respect to this clonotype: Antigen: not known.

The CDR3 is 13 residues long. V was cut by 10 bases and J by 0 bases, with 7 bases left in between. Germline V lookup: CDR1 MNHNS, CDR2 SASEGT. Genomic DNA, serving as template, underwent TCR beta VDJ and CDR3 profiling. TCRdb analysed the reads with MiXCR anew, one entry per CDR3 protein. The table lists about 130,000 distinct CDR3 sequences, 48% of them singletons. Sequencing was done on a sample of sorted CD4+, CD8+, or CD8+CD57+ T cells (not recorded which) from PBMCs. This chain uses TRBV6-1 with TRBJ2-6; D not certain. The TCR sequence derives from a human donor in good health, serving as a control. The DNA for the CDR3 is TGTGCCACCCTCGGCTCTGGGGCCAACGTCCTGACTTTC. Translated: CATLGSGANVLTF.